This note documents a single T cell receptor (beta chain) sequence. Its antigen is currently not known. No qualities accompany the bases; no much larger clone lies one base away. This entry belongs to a study of cytomegalovirus exposure and HLA in healthy donors (dated by TCRdb to between 2016 and 2019). At the level of the whole study: According to a later analysis, one platform produced both the roughly 130 validation repertoires and the 666 repertoires of the first cohort. The study was designed to test whether signatures of past pathogen exposure could be identified by cataloging public T cell receptors. Along with the roughly 610-subject first cohort, a separate validation cohort of more than 90 different subjects was used. The study combined high-throughput TCR immunosequencing, statistical association of individual TCRs with disease status, and machine learning to predict cytomegalovirus infection status. Overall study results and their limits: The authors suggested that the approach could potentially be generalized to other disease states and immunological phenotypes. In vitro tests confirmed that a few of the cytomegalovirus-associated TCR beta chains recognize cytomegalovirus antigens. The validation cohort had no HLA typing available for a later analysis, so co-occurrence within that cohort was assessed over all 130 or so repertoires. While some public TCRs were present in many individuals, most TCR sequences turned up only very rarely across donors. A later analysis found that TCRs clustered in the first cohort also tended to co-occur in the roughly 120 validation repertoires, with approximately 95% of cluster scores above 0. A total of 164 TCR beta chains were listed by the study as associated with cytomegalovirus. The classifier was reported to diagnose cytomegalovirus status with high specificity and sensitivity in both the original and validation cohorts.

Separate from the approximately 700-subject first cohort, the validation cohort of about 120 subjects was the group to which the donors belonged. Libraries came from the immunoSEQ multiplex PCR assay. Per the authors' processing: To diagnose cytomegalovirus status from the catalog of TCR beta chain sequences, a statistical classification framework was built. TCRdb mirrors the immuneACCESS table, restricted to in-frame sequences. Some clones are absent from its copies; in checked studies, under half trace to an unresolved V gene, and the reason for the others is unknown. The V and J calls and the clone size are those of that table, but D and trimming were determined from the DNA. Here the sample has tens of thousands of clones; approximately 95% occur a single time. The ten largest clones take up 2.5% to 4% of the sample. Between the V and J ends, shortened by 1 base and 3 bases respectively, the junction contains 7 bases. Taken from cysteine to phenylalanine, the CDR3 has 14 residues. The DNA shown is the 42-base CDR3, in frame from base 1. CDR1 and CDR2, looked up from the germline V gene, are SGHDN and FVKESK.

The chain was built from TRBV14 and TRBJ2-4; TRBD2 is a possible D gene, resting on 5 matching bases. Sequenced: PBMCs. The source of this sequence is a young woman in good health and CMV-seropositive. The nucleotide sequence is TGTGCCAGCAGCCAAGGAACTAGCAAAAACATTCAGTACTTC. Translated, this gives CASSQGTSKNIQYF.